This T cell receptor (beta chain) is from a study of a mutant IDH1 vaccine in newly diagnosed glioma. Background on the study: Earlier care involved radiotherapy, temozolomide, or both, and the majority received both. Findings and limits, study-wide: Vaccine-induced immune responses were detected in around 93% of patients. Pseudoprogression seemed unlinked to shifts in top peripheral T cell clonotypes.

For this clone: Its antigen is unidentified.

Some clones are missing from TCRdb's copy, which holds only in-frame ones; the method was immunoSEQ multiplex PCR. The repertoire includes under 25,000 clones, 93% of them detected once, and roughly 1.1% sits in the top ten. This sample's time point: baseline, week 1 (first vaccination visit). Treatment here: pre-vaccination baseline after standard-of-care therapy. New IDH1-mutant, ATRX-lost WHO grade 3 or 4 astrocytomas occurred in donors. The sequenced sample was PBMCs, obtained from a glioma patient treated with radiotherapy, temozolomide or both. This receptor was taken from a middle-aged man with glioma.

The chain's CDR3 is CASSSRGTGNRETQYF. CDR3 in DNA: TGTGCCAGCAGCTCAAGGGGGACAGGCAACCGAGAGACCCAGTACTTC. The chain couples TRBV7-9 to TRBJ2-5, with 8 bases identical to TRBD1. In germline, CDR1 is SEHNR, CDR2 FQNEAQ (reference sequence). The CDR3 extends over 16 amino acids. The junction had 11 bases not matched to a gene; V was cut back by 4 bases and J by 4 bases.